This T cell receptor beta chain was sequenced in a study of shared clonotypes between healthy human individuals. Study-wide results and caveats: Represented diversity (both genetic and exposure-history) was limited by the small number of donors.

On this clone: Its antigen is unidentified.

Samples underwent the assay at deep level. Per sorted-subset replicate PCR, input was 150 to 250 ng DNA, representing roughly 29,000 T cell genomes. Data came from immunoSEQ multiplex PCR; TCRdb stores just in-frame clones and leaves some out. This table holds millions of clones, over 85% found once. This clonotype was obtained from a man aged 18 to 29 in good health. Sequences were obtained from naive CD4+ T cells sorted from blood. As for subset: CD45RA+ positively selected.

The CDR3 region is CASSPPTGESYGYTF. CDR3 sequence (DNA): TGTGCCAGCAGTCCCCCGACAGGGGAAAGCTATGGCTACACCTTC. This chain uses TRBV28 with TRBJ1-2; 8 nucleotides line up with TRBD1. V dropped 5 bases and J dropped 4; count of bases not matched to a gene: 9. Germline-derived CDR1 and CDR2 are MDHEN and SYDVKM. The length of the CDR3 is 15 residues.